This T cell receptor beta chain was identified in a study of T cells of healthy individuals. Each CDR3 protein is one row after TCRdb ran MiXCR on the 5' RACE reads. The sample lists about 96,000 distinct CDR3 sequences, around 17% occurring once. The V gene end was trimmed by 5 bases and the J gene end by 7 bases; junction bases not matched to a gene: 7. The CDR3 totals 14 residues. Germline values: CDR1 LGHNA, CDR2 YNFKEQ. The chain joins TRBV4-2 to TRBJ1-2; 10 bases match TRBD1. The receptor comes from a human donor in good health. The CDR3 DNA follows: TGTGCCAGCAGCTCCGACAGGGGGCCCCTTGGCTACACCTTC. Translating it yields CASSSDRGPLGYTF.